Shown below are 25 T cell receptor beta chains from a single sample sequenced in a study of blood T cell repertoires in COVID-19. Sequenced by immunoSEQ multiplex PCR; TCRdb stores in-frame clones only, minus some. Counted here are 95,000 to 150,000 clones, roughly 89% occurring once; the ten biggest clones make up approximately 3.9%. Sequencing was done on a sample of PBMCs or T cells enriched from blood (not recorded which). The receptors shown here come from a woman in her 30s who had recovered from COVID-19.

The gene calls are TRBV25-1 and TRBJ1-4; 7 positions agree with TRBD1. J lost 7 bases, V lost 1 base, and 12 bases had no gene match. Germline CDR1 is MGHDK and CDR2 is SYGVNS. This CDR3 is built from 17 residues. In DNA, the CDR3 is TGTGCCAGCAGTGAATTGTCAGGGGGGACCGTGCGTGAAAAACTGTTTTTT. Translation: CASSELSGGTVREKLFF.

The chain recombines TRBV9 with TRBJ2-3; TRBD2 matches at 9 bases. After removal of 4 bases from V and 1 base from J, the junction contained 7 bases not matched to a gene. Germline-derived CDR1 and CDR2 are SGDLS and YYNGEE. The CDR3 totals 16 residues. CDR3 nucleotide sequence: TGTGCCAGCAGCCCAGCGGGGGGAAGGGGCACAGATACGCAGTATTTT. Translated, it gives CASSPAGGRGTDTQYF.

This clone was observed a handful of times. The V call is TRBV6-5, the J call TRBJ2-1; D remains unclear. Germline CDR1 and CDR2: MNHEY and SVGAGI. Trimming stripped 0 bases from V and 6 bases from J, with 9 bases between. The CDR3 loop spans 14 amino acids. The CDR3 nucleotides read TGTGCCAGCAGTTACTCGGGCAGCCGCAATGAGCAGTTCTTC. Translation: CASSYSGSRNEQFF.

The chain is built from TRBV5-6 and TRBJ2-7; 11 nucleotides match TRBD1. The CDR3 totals 14 residues. V dropped 3 bases and J dropped 7; count of bases not matched to a gene: 6. CDR1 is SGHDT and CDR2 is YYEEEE in the germline V gene. CDR3 in amino acids: CASSWGQGVGEQYF. The DNA for the CDR3 is TGTGCCAGCAGCTGGGGACAGGGGGTCGGGGAGCAGTACTTC.

The J gene is TRBJ2-5, the V gene TRBV11-3; D might be TRBD2 (7 bases). V lost 4 bases, J lost 2 bases, and 14 bases lay in between. The CDR3 totals 15 residues. CDR1 SGHNT and CDR2 YENEEA come from the germline V gene. The CDR3 nucleotides read TGTGCCAGCAGCTCGGGGGCACTAGCGCAAGAGACCCAGTACTTC. Its protein is CASSSGALAQETQYF. The full variable domain, in which reference TRBV11-3 and TRBJ2-5 provide the parts outside the CDR3, is EAGVVQSPRYKIIEKKQPVAFWCNPISGHNTLYWYLQNLGQGPELLIRYENEEAVDDSQLPKDRFSAERLKGVDSTLKIQPAELGDSAVYLCASSSGALAQETQYFGPGTRLLVL.

V usage is TRBV7-2 and J usage is TRBJ2-3; 14 bases align to TRBD2. The CDR3 extends over 18 amino acids. V trimming: 0 bases; J trimming: 4 bases; junction bases outside the gene matches: 6. Germline values: CDR1 SGHTA, CDR2 FQGNSA. The CDR3 coding sequence is TGTGCCAGCAGCTTAGCTAGGGGACTAGCGGGAGACGCAGATACGCAGTATTTT. Residues: CASSLARGLAGDADTQYF.

With respect to this clone: Other DNA sequences within the sample encode an identical CDR3. The chain is built from TRBV6-5 and TRBJ2-1, with a possible D match to TRBD1 (6 bases). The CDR3 is 11 amino acids. Germline V gene lookup returns CDR1 MNHEY and CDR2 SVGAGI. With 6 bases removed from V and 6 bases from J, the gap between germline ends came to 6 bases. Written as DNA, the CDR3 is TGTGCCAGCAGCAGGGGCAATGAGCAGTTCTTC. Protein product: CASSRGNEQFF.

The CDR3 reads CASSLGQGAETEAFF. The CDR3 DNA reads as TGCGCCAGCAGCTTGGGGCAGGGGGCGGAAACTGAAGCTTTCTTT. V gene TRBV5-1 combines with J gene TRBJ1-1; 8 nucleotides line up with TRBD1. The CDR3 consists of 15 residues. CDR1 is SGHRS and CDR2 is YFSETQ in the germline V gene. Germline trimming cut 0 bases from V and 5 bases from J; bases unmatched to any gene: 6.

This clone was seen more than once but under ten times. The rearrangement uses TRBV25-1 and TRBJ1-2; TRBD1 is a possible D gene (5 bases). Germline V gives CDR1 MGHDK, CDR2 SYGVNS. The CDR3 has 13 residues. The V gene lost 5 bases and the J gene lost 4 bases, with 11 bases spanning the gap. CDR3: CASSLGLSYGYTF. CDR3 coding DNA: TGTGCCAGCAGTTTGGGACTTAGCTATGGCTACACCTTC.

The genes are TRBV7-8 and TRBJ2-7; 7 bases are a match to TRBD2. V dropped 5 bases and J dropped 6; count of bases not matched to a gene: 10. Germline V gene lookup returns CDR1 SGHVS and CDR2 FQNEAQ. The CDR3 extends over 14 amino acids. Written as DNA, the CDR3 is TGTGCCAGCAGCCGAGATTGGGGGGGGAGCGAGCAGTACTTC. Protein sequence: CASSRDWGGSEQYF.

This chain connects TRBV4-1 to TRBJ1-1; D is possibly TRBD1 (5 bases). Germline assignment: CDR1 MGHRA and CDR2 YSYEKL. CDR3 size: 12 residues. V lost 0 bases, J lost 11 bases, and 10 bases lay in between. The CDR3 coding sequence is TGCGCCAGCAGCCAAGATGGGGAGGGGGCTTTCTTT. Encoded protein: CASSQDGEGAFF.

In this sample, this clone turned up once. The chain employs TRBV29-1 and TRBJ2-2; D call uncertain. V gave up 3 bases and J gave up 4 bases, with 3 bases separating them. The germline gives CDR1 SQVTM, CDR2 ANQGSEA. The CDR3 contains 11 residues. The CDR3 sequence: CSVDLTGELFF. The DNA of the CDR3 is TGCAGCGTTGACCTCACCGGGGAGCTGTTTTTT.

The chain couples TRBV28 to TRBJ1-4; unclear D gene. This CDR3 has 12 amino acids. V gave up 10 bases and J gave up 4 bases, with 10 bases separating them. Germline assignment: CDR1 MDHEN and CDR2 SYDVKM. The CDR3 sequence: CAIPGSNEKLFF. The CDR3, as DNA: TGTGCCATCCCTGGCAGTAATGAAAAACTGTTTTTT.

This clone showed up just once. The chain has TRBV4-3 and TRBJ1-4; D is perhaps TRBD1 (5 bases). Germline V lookup: CDR1 LGHNA, CDR2 YSLEER. The CDR3 has 17 amino acids. Deletions cut 0 bases from V and 12 bases from J, with 23 bases between. CDR3 bases: TGCGCCAGCAGCCAAGAGGGCGCCTTTGGGGGGATTGTGGAACTGTTTTTT. Amino acids: CASSQEGAFGGIVELFF.

The chain recombines TRBV4-2 with TRBJ1-5, with 9 bases that match TRBD1. CDR1 is LGHNA, CDR2 YNFKEQ, per germline. Germline trimming cut 1 base from V and 7 bases from J; bases unmatched to any gene: 8. The CDR3 covers 16 residues. The CDR3 is CASSQGGGTGFQPQHF. DNA of the CDR3: TGTGCCAGCAGCCAAGGGGGAGGGACAGGGTTCCAGCCCCAGCATTTT.

The chain recombines TRBV29-1 with TRBJ2-1, with 7 bases identical to TRBD2. V shed 6 bases, J shed 9 bases, and the junction held 8 bases outside the gene matches. Germline V gene sequence: CDR1 SQVTM, CDR2 ANQGSEA. CDR3 length: 12 amino acids. CDR3 protein: CSVLTPGGEQFF. As DNA, the CDR3 is TGCAGCGTCCTAACACCGGGGGGTGAGCAGTTCTTC.

This clone was counted between two and nine times. V is TRBV7-9 and J is TRBJ2-7, with a possible D match to TRBD1 (6 bases). V was shortened by 4 bases and J by 5 bases, with 21 bases between the two germline ends. The CDR3 is 16 residues long. Per the germline V gene, CDR1 is SEHNR and CDR2 is FQNEAQ (reference sequence). CDR3 sequence reads: CASSSPDSARNHEQYF. The CDR3 nucleotides are TGTGCCAGCAGCTCACCGGACAGTGCACGAAACCACGAGCAGTACTTC.

The rearrangement uses TRBV6-2 or TRBV6-3 and TRBJ1-1; D gene unclear. In germline, CDR1 is MNHEY, CDR2 SVGEGT. Trimming left V 3 bases short and J 6 bases short, with 8 bases between. This CDR3 has 12 amino acids. Here the CDR3 DNA reads TGTGCCAGCAGTTATGTTGGGCCTGAAGCTTTCTTT. Encoded protein: CASSYVGPEAFF.

The CDR3 DNA reads as TGTGCCAGCAGCGTAACTAGCGGCTACGAGCAGTACTTC. It codes for CASSVTSGYEQYF. This chain links TRBV9 with TRBJ2-7; 8 bases line up with TRBD2. The CDR3 sequence is 13 residues long. Germline assignment: CDR1 SGDLS and CDR2 YYNGEE. The trim removed 1 base at V and 3 bases at J, leaving 0 bases unmatched.

This chain links TRBV5-4 with TRBJ1-4, with TRBD1 as a possible D gene (6 bases). V was clipped by 1 base and J by 4 bases, with 8 bases between them. The CDR3 has 14 residues. The V gene's germline CDR1 is SGHNT and CDR2 YYREEE (reference sequence). CDR3 sequence (DNA): TGTGCCAGCAGCTTGAGGGGGGGTAATGAAAAACTGTTTTTT. Translation: CASSLRGGNEKLFF.

The chain joins TRBV4-2 to TRBJ2-1, with a weak D call TRBD1 (7 bases). Trimming removed 2 bases at V and 3 bases at J, with 14 bases between. The germline CDR1 and CDR2 sequences are LGHNA and YNFKEQ. The CDR3 extends over 16 amino acids. The CDR3 DNA reads as TGTGCCAGCAGCCAACCAGGGGGAGGTCTCTACAATGAGCAGTTCTTC. Its protein product is CASSQPGGGLYNEQFF.

The V and J genes are TRBV30 and TRBJ1-2; TRBD1 agrees at 9 bases. J was trimmed by 7 bases and V by 5 bases; bases with no gene match: 5. The CDR3 is made up of 12 amino acids. Germline CDR1 reads GTSNPN; CDR2 reads SVGIG (reference sequence). DNA for the CDR3: TGTGCCTGGTTTACAGGGGGCGGTGGCTACACCTTC. Protein sequence: CAWFTGGGGYTF.

This chain connects TRBV19 to TRBJ2-1, with TRBD2 matching over 11 bases. The CDR3 extends over 16 amino acids. V shed 9 bases and J 7 bases; nucleotides not matched to a gene: 14. Germline CDR1 is LNHDA and CDR2 is SQIVND (reference sequence). CDR3 amino acids: CASMLGSGRASNEQFF. The DNA of the CDR3 is TGTGCCAGCATGCTGGGTAGCGGGAGGGCCAGTAATGAGCAGTTCTTC. The variable domain in full, with the rest retrieved from reference TRBV19 and TRBJ2-1, is DGGITQSPKYLFRKEGQNVTLSCEQNLNHDAMYWYRQDPGQGLRLIYYSQIVNDFQKGDIAEGYSVSREKKESFPLTVTSAQKNPTAFYLCASMLGSGRASNEQFFGPGTRLTVL.

This chain uses TRBV24-1 with TRBJ1-2, with D possibly matching TRBD1 (6 bases). V lost 5 bases and J lost 0, with 18 bases in between. Germline assignment: CDR1 KGHDR and CDR2 SFDVKD. The CDR3 is made up of 17 amino acids. This CDR3 reads CATSGPLRGGANYGYTF. As DNA, the CDR3 is TGTGCCACCAGTGGACCCTTACGAGGGGGGGCTAACTATGGCTACACCTTC.

The chain has TRBV6-4 and TRBJ1-5; D ambiguous. The CDR3 covers 16 residues. CDR1 MRHNA and CDR2 SNTAGT come from the germline V gene. Trimming shortened V by 0 bases and J by 3 bases, and 12 bases separated the two germline ends. CDR3 nucleotide sequence: TGTGCCAGCAGTGACTCGAGTGGTCACCCCAATCAGCCCCAGCATTTT. It specifies CASSDSSGHPNQPQHF.